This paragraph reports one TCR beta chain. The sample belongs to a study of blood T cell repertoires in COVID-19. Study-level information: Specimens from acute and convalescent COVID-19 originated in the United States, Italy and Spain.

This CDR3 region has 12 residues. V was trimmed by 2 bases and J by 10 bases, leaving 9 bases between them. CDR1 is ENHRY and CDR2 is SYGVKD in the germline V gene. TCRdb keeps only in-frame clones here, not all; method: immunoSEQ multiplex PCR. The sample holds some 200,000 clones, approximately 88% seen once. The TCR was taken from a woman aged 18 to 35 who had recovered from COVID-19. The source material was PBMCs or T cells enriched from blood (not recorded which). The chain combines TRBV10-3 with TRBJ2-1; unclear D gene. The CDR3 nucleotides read TGTGCCATCAGTGAGCCTCCACAAGAGCAGTTCTTC. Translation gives CAISEPPQEQFF.